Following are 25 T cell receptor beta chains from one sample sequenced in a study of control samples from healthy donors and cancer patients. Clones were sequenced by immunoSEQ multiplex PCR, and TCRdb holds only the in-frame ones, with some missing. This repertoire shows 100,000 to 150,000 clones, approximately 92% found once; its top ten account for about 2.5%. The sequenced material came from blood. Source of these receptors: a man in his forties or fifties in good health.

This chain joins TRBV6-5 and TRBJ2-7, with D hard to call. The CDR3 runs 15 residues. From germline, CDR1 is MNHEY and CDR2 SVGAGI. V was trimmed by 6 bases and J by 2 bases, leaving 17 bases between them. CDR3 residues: CASRSTPSRTYEQYF. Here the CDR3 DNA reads TGTGCCAGCAGGTCGACACCTTCTCGTACCTACGAGCAGTACTTC.

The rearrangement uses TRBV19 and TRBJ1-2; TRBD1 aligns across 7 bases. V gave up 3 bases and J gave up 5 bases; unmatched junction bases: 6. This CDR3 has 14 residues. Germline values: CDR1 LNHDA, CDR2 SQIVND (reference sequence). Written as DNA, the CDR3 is TGTGCCAGTAGTATCCTGACAGGGCCTTATGGCTACACCTTC. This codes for CASSILTGPYGYTF.

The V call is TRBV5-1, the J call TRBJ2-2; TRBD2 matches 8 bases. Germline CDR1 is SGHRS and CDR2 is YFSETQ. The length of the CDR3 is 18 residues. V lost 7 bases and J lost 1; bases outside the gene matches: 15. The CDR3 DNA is TGCGCCAGCCGCCCTTTTTTGCGGGGGGCTGAGAACACCGGGGAGCTGTTTTTT. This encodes CASRPFLRGAENTGELFF.

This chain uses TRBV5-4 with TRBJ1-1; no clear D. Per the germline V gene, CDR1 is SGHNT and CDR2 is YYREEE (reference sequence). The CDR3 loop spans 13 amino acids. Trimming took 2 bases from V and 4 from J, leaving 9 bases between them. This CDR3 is CASSFWAATEAFF. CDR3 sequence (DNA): TGTGCCAGCAGCTTTTGGGCGGCCACTGAAGCTTTCTTT.

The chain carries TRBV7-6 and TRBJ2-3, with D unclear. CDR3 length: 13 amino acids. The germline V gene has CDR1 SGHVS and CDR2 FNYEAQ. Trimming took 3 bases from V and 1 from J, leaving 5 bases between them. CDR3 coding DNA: TGTGCCAGCAGCTTGCCCGGCACAGATACGCAGTATTTT. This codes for CASSLPGTDTQYF.

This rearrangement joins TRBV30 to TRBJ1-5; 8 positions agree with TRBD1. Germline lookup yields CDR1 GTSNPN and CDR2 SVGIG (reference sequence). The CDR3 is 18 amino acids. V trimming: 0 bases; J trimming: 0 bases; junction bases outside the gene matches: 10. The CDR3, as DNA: TGTGCCTGGAGTGTCACAGGGGGGTTCCCTTATAGCAATCAGCCCCAGCATTTT. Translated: CAWSVTGGFPYSNQPQHF. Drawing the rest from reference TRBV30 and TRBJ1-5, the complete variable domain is SQTIHQWPATLVQPVGSPLSLECTVEGTSNPNLYWYRQAAGRGLQLLFYSVGIGQISSEVPQNLSASRPQDRQFILSSKKLLLSDSGFYLCAWSVTGGFPYSNQPQHFGDGTRLSIL.

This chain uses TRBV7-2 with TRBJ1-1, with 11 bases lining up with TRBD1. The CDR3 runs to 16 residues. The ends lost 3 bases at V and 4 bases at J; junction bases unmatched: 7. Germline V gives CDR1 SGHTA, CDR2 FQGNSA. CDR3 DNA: TGTGCCAGCAGCTTGGACAGGGGGCTCGGGGGCACTGAAGCTTTCTTT. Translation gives CASSLDRGLGGTEAFF.

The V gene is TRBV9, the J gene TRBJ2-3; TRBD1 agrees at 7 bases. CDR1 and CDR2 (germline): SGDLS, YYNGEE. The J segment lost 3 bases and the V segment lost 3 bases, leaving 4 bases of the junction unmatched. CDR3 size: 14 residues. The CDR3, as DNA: TGTGCCAGCAGCGCGGACAGGACGACAGATACGCAGTATTTT. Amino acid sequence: CASSADRTTDTQYF.

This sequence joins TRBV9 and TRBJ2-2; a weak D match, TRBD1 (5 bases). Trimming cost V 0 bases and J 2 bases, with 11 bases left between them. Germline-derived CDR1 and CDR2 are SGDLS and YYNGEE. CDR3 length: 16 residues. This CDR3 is CASSVVVGPNTGELFF. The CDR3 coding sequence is TGTGCCAGCAGCGTAGTAGTGGGGCCAAACACCGGGGAGCTGTTTTTT.

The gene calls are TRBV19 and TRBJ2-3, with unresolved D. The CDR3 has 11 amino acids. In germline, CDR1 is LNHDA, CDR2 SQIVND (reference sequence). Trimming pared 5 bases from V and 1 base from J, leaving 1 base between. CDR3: CASSRTDTQYF. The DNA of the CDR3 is TGTGCCAGTAGTCGCACAGATACGCAGTATTTT.

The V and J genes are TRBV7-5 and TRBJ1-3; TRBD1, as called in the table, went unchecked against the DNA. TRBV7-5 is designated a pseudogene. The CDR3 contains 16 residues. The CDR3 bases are TGTGCCAGAAGGTCCGGGACAGGGGTCACTGGAAACACCATATATTTT. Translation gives CARRSGTGVTGNTIYF.

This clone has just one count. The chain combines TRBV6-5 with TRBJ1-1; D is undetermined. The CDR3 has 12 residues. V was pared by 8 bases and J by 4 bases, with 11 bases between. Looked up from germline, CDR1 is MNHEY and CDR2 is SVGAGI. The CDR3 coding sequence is TGTGCCAGCTATAGGGTGGGCACTGAAGCTTTCTTT. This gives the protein CASYRVGTEAFF.

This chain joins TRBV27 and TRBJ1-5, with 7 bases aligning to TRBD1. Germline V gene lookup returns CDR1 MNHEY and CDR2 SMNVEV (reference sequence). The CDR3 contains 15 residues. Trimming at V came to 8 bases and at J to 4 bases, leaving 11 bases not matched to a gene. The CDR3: CASQSTGPGNQPQHF. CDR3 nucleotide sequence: TGTGCCAGCCAATCGACAGGGCCAGGTAATCAGCCCCAGCATTTT.

CDR3 amino acids: CASSFQTNYGYTF. In nucleotides, the CDR3 is TGTGCCAGCAGTTTTCAGACTAACTATGGCTACACCTTC. The rearrangement links TRBV12-3 or TRBV12-4 to TRBJ1-2; D unclear. This CDR3 region has 13 residues. Between the trimmed V and J ends, which lost 3 bases and 0 bases, there was a span of 5 bases.

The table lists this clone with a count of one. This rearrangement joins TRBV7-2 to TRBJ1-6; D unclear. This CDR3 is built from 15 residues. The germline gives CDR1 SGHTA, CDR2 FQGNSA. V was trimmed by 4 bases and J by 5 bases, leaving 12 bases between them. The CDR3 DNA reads TGTGCCAGCAGCTCTCAGGCAGTGAATAATTCACCCCTCCACTTT. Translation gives CASSSQAVNNSPLHF.

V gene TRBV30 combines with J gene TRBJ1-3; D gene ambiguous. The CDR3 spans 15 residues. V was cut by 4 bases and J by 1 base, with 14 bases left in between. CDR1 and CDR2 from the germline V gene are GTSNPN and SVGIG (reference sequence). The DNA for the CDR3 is TGTGCCTGGACCAACACCGGCGGGTCTGGAAACACCATATATTTT. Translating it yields CAWTNTGGSGNTIYF.

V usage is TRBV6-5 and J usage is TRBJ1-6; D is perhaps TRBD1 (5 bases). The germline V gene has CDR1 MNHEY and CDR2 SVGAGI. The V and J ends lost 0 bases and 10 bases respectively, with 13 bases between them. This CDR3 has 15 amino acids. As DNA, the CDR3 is TGTGCCAGCAGTTACTCTCGAGGGGCAAGCTCACCCCTCCACTTT. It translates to CASSYSRGASSPLHF.

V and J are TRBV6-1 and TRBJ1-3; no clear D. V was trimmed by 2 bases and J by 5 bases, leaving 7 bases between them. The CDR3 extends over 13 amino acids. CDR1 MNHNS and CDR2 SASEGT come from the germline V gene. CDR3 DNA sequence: TGTGCCAGCAGTGAAACCGACCGAAACACCATATATTTT. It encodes CASSETDRNTIYF.

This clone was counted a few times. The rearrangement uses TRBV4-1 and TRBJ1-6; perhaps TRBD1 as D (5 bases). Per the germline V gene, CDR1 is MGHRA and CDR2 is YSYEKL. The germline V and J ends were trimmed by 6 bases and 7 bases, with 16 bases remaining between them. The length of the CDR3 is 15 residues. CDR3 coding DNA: TGCGCCAGCAGGGACCAGGGATTCGGAAATTCACCCCTCCACTTT. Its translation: CASRDQGFGNSPLHF.

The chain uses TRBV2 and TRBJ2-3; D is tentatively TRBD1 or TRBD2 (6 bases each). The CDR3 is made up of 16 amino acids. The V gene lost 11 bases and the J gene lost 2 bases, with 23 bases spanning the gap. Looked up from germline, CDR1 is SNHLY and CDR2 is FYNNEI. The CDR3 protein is CAVEQAGHRYTDTQYF. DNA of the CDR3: TGTGCCGTTGAGCAGGCGGGACATCGCTACACAGATACGCAGTATTTT.

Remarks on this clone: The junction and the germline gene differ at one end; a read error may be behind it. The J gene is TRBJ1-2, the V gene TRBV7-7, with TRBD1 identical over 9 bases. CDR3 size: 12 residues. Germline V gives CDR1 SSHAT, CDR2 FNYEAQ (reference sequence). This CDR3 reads CASRSRTGVGTF. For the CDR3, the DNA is TGTGCTAGCAGGTCCAGGACAGGGGTGGGGACCTTC.

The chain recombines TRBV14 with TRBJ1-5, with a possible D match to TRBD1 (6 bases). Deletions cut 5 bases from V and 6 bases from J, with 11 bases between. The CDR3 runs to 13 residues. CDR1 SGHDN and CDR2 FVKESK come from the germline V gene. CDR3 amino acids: CASSAGAGQPQHF. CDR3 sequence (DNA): TGTGCCAGCAGCGCAGGGGCGGGTCAGCCCCAGCATTTT.

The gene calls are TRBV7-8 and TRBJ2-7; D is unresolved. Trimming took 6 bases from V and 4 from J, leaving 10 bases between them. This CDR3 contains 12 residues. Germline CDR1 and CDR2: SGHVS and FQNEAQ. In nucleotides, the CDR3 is TGTGCCAGCAGTCGCGCCGGATACGAGCAGTACTTC. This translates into CASSRAGYEQYF.

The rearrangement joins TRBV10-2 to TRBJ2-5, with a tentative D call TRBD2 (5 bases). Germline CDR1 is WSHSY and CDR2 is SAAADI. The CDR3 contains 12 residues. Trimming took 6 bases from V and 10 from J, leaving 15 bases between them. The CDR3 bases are TGCGCCAGCAGCCCCGAGGGAGTCGGCCAGTACTTC. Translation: CASSPEGVGQYF.

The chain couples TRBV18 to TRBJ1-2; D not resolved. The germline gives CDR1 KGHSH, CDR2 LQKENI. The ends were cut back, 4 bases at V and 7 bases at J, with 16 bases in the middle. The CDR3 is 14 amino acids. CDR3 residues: CASSRSTEIAGYTF. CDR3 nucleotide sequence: TGTGCCAGCTCACGCTCAACAGAGATAGCTGGCTACACCTTC.